The text below deals with one T cell receptor (beta chain). One base away lies a much larger clone, so this may be a sequencing read error. The source of the blood RNA was unsorted whole blood, and germline DNA was extracted as well. A primer in the constant region served to generate TCR beta cDNA from roughly 550 ng of total RNA. Sequencing libraries for TCR beta derived from three nested multiplex PCR rounds that used slightly modified ARM-PCR. Two initial PCR rounds of approximately 10 cycles each paired TRBV1-TRBV30 forward primers with a C-beta reverse primer. MiXCR, run by TCRdb on the multiplex PCR reads, gives a single entry per CDR3 protein. The sample has about 210,000 distinct CDR3 sequences; approximately 65% are singletons. The CDR3 loop spans 13 amino acids. The data belong to a study of tumor-infiltrating lymphocytes in primary liver carcinoma.

V gene TRBV12-3 or TRBV12-4 combines with J gene TRBJ1-2, with D perhaps matching TRBD1 (5 bases). The source of this sequence is a woman aged 60 to 75 with primary liver carcinoma and hepatitis B virus infection. Sequencing was done on a sample of peripheral blood. This CDR3 reads CVSSLWGTYGYTF. Here the CDR3 DNA reads TGTGTCAGCAGTTTATGGGGCACCTATGGCTACACCTTC.